A selection of T cell receptor beta chains follows, all from one sample in a study of identifying expanded T cells in peripheral blood. Using immunoSEQ multiplex PCR, the repertoire was profiled, and TCRdb retains in-frame clones only, with some absent. The sample has over 70,000 clones, 88% seen once. Sample: blood. The receptors derive from a person aged 18 to 75 in good health. The CDR3 runs from the conserved cysteine through the conserved F or W. The order of the fields is V gene, CDR3 length, CDR3 protein.

TRBV7-2 14 CASSLDVRGKPQHF
TRBV28 17 CASSLWVGRGYQETQYF
TRBV10-3 12 CAISESHNEQFF
TRBV7-9 14 CASSPTRDRNEQFF
TRBV7-8 16 CASSFYSRYSGNTIYF
TRBV6-4 12 CASSDSGYGYTF
TRBV29-1 18 CSVEIGQGGSSLNYGYTF
TRBV7-2 16 CASSFATGGSNQPQHF
TRBV6-1 14 CASSEDVSRWGYTF
TRBV18 14 CASSPDAGGGEQFF
TRBV5-1 15 CASSLRGDTYEKLFF
TRBV7-2 14 CASSSGRAYYEQYF
TRBV10-2 17 CASSVERRGPMTDTQYF
TRBV21-1 14 CASIARSSYNEQFF
TRBV7-9 14 CASPRQGGTGELFF
TRBV25-1 16 CASSAQGGLSNEKLFF
TRBV6-1 14 CASSDGTGGNEQFF
TRBV6-5 14 CASGPGQGVGEQFF
TRBV18 17 CASSPVQRQGASTEAFF
TRBV19 15 CASRRLGQGYEKLFF
TRBV4-3 13 CASSQGTANEQFF
TRBV13 17 CASSSSRQISGANVLTF
TRBV15 12 CATSSINQPQHF
TRBV7-9 19 CASSSALTSGGERPYEQYF
TRBV9 18 CASSVVLRGFKENTEAFF
TRBV11-2 14 CASSSGGRNYGYTF
TRBV28 15 CASSNRGANTGELFF